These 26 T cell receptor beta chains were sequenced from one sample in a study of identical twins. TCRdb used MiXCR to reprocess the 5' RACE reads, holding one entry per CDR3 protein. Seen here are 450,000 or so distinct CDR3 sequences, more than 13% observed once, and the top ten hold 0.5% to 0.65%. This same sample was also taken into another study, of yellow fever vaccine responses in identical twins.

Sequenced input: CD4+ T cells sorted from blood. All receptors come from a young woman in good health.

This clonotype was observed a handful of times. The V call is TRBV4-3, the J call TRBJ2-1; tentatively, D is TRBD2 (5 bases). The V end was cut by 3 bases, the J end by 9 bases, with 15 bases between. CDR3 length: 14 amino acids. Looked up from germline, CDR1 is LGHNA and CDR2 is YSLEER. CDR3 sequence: CASSQARGNGEQFF. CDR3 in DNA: TGCGCCAGCAGCCAGGCCCGGGGAAACGGTGAGCAGTTCTTC.

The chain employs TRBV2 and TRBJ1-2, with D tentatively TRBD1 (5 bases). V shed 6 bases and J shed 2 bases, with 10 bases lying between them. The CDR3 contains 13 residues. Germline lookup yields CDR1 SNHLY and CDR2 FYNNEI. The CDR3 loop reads CASSEGWNYGYTF. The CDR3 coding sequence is TGTGCCAGCAGCGAGGGGTGGAACTATGGCTACACCTTC.

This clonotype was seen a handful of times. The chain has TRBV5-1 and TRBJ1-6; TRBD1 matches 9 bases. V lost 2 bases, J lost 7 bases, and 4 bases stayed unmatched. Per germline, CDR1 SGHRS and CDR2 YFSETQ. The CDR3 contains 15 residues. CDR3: CASSLRQGVNSPLHF. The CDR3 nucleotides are TGCGCCAGCAGCTTAAGACAGGGGGTAAATTCACCCCTCCACTTT.

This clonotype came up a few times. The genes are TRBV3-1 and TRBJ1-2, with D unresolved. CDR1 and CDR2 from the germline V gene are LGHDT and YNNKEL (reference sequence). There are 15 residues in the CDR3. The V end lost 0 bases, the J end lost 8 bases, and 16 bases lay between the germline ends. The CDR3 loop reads CASSQDWVSTEGYTF. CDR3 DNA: TGTGCCAGCAGCCAAGACTGGGTCTCAACAGAGGGCTACACCTTC.

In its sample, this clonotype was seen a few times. The CDR3 is CASSGQGGRYEQYF. The DNA of the CDR3 is TGTGCCAGCAGTGGGCAGGGGGGACGATACGAGCAGTACTTC. The chain couples TRBV6-1 to TRBJ2-7; D may be TRBD1 (7 bases). V was cut by 4 bases and J by 4 bases, with 14 bases left in between. The CDR3 is 14 residues long. The V gene's germline CDR1 is MNHNS and CDR2 SASEGT.

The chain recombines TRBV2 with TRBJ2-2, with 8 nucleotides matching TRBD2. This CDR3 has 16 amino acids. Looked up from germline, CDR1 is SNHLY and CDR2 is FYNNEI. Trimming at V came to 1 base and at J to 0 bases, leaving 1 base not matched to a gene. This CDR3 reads CASSEEGLANTGELFF. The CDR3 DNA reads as TGTGCCAGCAGTGAAGAGGGACTAGCGAACACCGGGGAGCTGTTTTTT.

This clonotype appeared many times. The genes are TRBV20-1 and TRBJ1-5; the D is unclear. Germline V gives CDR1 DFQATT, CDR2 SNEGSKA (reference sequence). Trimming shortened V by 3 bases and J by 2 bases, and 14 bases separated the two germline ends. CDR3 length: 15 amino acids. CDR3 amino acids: CSARQLLDGNQPQHF. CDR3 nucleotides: TGCAGTGCTAGGCAGCTCCTCGATGGCAATCAGCCCCAGCATTTT.

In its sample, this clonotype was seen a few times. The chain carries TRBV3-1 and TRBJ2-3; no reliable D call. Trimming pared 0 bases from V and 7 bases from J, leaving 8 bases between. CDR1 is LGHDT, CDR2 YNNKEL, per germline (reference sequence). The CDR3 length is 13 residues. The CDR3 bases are TGTGCCAGCAGCCAAGATCTTCGAAATACGCAGTATTTT. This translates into CASSQDLRNTQYF.

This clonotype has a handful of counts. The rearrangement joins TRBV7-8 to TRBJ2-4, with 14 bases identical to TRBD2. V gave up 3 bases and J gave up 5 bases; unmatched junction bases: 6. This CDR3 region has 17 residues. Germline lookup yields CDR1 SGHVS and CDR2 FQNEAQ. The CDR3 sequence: CASSFLRLAGGQNIQYF. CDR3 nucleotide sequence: TGTGCCAGCAGCTTCCTTAGACTAGCGGGGGGGCAAAACATTCAGTACTTC.

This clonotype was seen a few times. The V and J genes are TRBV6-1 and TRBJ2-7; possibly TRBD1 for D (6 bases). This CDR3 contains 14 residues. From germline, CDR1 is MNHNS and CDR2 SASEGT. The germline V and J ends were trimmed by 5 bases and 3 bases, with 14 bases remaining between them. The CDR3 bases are TGTGCCAGCAGTCGAGGGGGTGGCATCTACGAGCAGTACTTC. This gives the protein CASSRGGGIYEQYF.

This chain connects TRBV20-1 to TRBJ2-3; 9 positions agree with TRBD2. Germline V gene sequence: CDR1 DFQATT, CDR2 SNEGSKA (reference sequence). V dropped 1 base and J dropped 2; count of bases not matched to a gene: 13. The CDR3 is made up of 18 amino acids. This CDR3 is CSARGRGGRALITDTQYF. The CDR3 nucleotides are TGCAGTGCTAGAGGCCGGGGCGGGAGGGCCCTCATCACAGATACGCAGTATTTT.

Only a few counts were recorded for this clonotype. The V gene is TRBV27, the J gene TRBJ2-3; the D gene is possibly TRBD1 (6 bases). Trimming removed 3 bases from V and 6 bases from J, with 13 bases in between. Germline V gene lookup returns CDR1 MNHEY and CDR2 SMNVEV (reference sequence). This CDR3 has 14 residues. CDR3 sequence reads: CASSFDPQGDTQYF. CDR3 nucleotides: TGTGCCAGCAGTTTCGACCCGCAGGGGGATACGCAGTATTTT.

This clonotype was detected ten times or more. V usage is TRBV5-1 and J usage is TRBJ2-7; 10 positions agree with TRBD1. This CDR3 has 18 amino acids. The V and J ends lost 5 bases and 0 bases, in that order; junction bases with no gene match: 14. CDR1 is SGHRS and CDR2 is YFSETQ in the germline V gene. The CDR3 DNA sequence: TGCGCCAGCAGATACTCCGGGACAGGGGTGACCCACTCCTACGAGCAGTACTTC. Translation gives CASRYSGTGVTHSYEQYF.

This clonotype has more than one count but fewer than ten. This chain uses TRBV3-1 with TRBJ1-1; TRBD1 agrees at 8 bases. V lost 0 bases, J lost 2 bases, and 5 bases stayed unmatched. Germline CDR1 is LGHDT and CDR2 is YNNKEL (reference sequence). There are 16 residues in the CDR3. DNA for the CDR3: TGTGCCAGCAGCCAAGAGCTTGGACAGGGAAACACTGAAGCTTTCTTT. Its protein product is CASSQELGQGNTEAFF.

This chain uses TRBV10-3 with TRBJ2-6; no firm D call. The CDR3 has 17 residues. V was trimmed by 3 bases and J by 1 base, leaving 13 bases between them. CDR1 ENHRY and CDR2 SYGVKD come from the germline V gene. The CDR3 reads CAISDQARRSGANVLTF. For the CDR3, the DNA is TGTGCCATCAGTGACCAGGCCCGGCGTTCTGGGGCCAACGTCCTGACTTTC.

The CDR3 reads CATSDPTGQINTGELFF. The CDR3 DNA reads TGTGCCACCAGTGACCCTACGGGACAGATAAACACCGGGGAGCTGTTTTTT. This chain connects TRBV24-1 to TRBJ2-2, with 7 bases matching TRBD1. The junction had 9 bases not matched to a gene; V was cut back by 4 bases and J by 2 bases. This CDR3 comprises 17 residues. The germline gives CDR1 KGHDR, CDR2 SFDVKD.

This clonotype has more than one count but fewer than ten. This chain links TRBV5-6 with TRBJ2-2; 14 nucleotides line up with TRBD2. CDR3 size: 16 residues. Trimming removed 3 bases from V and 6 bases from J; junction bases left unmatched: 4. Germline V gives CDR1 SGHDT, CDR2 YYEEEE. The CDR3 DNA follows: TGTGCCAGCAGCTGGGGACTAGCGGGAGTCTCCGGGGAGCTGTTTTTT. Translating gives CASSWGLAGVSGELFF.

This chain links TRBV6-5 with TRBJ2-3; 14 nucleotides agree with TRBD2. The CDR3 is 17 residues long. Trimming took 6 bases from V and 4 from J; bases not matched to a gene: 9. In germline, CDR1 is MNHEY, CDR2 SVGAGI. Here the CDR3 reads CASSLQGLAGESDTQYF. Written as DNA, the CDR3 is TGTGCCAGCAGCTTACAGGGACTAGCGGGAGAGTCAGATACGCAGTATTTT.

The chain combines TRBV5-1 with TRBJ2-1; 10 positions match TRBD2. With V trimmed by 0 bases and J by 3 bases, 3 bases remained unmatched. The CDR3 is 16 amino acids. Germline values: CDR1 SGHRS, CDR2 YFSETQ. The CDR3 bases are TGCGCCAGCAGCTTGGCGGGGACTAGCGACTACAATGAGCAGTTCTTC. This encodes CASSLAGTSDYNEQFF.

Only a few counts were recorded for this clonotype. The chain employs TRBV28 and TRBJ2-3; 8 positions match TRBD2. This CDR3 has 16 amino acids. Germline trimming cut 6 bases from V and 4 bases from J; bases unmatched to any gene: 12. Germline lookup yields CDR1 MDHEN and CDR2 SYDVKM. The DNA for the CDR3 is TGTGCCAGCAGACGGGGGGGAGCGGGGTTTCCAGATACGCAGTATTTT. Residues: CASRRGGAGFPDTQYF.

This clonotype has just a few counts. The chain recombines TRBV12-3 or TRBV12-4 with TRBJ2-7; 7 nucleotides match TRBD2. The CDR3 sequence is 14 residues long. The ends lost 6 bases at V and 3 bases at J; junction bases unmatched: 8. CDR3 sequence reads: CASRAGLLDYEQYF. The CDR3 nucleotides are TGTGCCAGCAGAGCGGGACTTCTCGACTACGAGCAGTACTTC.

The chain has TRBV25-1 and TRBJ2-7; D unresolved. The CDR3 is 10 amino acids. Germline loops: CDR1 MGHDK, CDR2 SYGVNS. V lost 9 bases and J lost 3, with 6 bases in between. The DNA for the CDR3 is TGTGCCAGGAAGAACTACGAGCAGTACTTC. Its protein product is CARKNYEQYF.

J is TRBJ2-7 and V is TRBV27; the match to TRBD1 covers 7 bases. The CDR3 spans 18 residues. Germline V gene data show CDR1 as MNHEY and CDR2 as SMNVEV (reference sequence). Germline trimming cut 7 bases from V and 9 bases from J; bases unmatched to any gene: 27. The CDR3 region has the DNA TGTGCCAGCACCACGGGACAGCGGAACACCTTAGCCCTACGAGGGCAGTACTTC. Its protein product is CASTTGQRNTLALRGQYF.

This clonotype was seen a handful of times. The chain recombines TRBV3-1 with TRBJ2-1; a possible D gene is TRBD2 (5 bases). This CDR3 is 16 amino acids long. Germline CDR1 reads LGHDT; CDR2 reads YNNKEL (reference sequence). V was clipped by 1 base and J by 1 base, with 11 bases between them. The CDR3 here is CASSQVSRGSYNEQFF. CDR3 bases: TGTGCCAGCAGCCAAGTAAGCAGAGGGTCCTACAATGAGCAGTTCTTC.

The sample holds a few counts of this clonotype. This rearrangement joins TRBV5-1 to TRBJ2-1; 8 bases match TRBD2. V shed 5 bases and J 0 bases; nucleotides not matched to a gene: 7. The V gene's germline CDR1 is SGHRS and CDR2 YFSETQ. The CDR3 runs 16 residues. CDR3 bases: TGCGCCAGCAGGGGGGGTAGCGGGGCCTCCTACAATGAGCAGTTCTTC. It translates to CASRGGSGASYNEQFF.

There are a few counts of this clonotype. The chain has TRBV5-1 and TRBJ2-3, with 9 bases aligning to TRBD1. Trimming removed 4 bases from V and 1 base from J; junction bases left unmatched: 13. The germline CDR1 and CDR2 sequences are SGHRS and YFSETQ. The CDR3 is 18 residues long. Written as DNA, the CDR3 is TGCGCCAGCAGCCTGGGACAGGGAGGGATTAGACGCACAGATACGCAGTATTTT. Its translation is CASSLGQGGIRRTDTQYF.